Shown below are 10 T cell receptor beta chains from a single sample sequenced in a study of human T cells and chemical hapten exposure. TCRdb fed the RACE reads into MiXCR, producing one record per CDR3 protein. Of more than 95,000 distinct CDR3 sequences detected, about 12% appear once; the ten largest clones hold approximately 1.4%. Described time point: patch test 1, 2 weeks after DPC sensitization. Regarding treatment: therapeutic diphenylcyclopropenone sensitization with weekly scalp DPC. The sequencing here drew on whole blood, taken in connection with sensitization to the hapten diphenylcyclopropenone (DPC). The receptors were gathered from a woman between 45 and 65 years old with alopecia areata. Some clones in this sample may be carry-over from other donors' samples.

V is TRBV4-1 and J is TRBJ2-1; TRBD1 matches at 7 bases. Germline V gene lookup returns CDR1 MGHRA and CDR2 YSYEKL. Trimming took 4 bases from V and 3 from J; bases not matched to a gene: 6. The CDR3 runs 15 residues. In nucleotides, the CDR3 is TGCGCCAGCAGCCCCGGGACAGAACTCTACAATGAGCAGTTCTTC. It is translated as CASSPGTELYNEQFF.

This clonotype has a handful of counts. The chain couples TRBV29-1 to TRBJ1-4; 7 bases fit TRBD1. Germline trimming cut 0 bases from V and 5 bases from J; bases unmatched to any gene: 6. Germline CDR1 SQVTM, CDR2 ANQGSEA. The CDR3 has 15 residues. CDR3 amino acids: CSVEDQKGQNEKLFF. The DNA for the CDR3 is TGCAGCGTTGAAGACCAAAAGGGACAGAATGAAAAACTGTTTTTT.

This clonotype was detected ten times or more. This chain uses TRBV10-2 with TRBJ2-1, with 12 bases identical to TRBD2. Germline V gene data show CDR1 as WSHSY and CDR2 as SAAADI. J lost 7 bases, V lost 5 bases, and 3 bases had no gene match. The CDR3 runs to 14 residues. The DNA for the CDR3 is TGCGCCAGCAGTCTAGCGGGGGGGCATAATGAGCAGTTCTTC. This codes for CASSLAGGHNEQFF.

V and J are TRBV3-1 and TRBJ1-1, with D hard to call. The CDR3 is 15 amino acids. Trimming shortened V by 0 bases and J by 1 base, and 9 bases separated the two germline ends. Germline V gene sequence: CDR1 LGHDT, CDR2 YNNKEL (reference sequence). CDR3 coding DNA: TGTGCCAGCAGCCAAGATGGTCGGCAGAACACTGAAGCTTTCTTT. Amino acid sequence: CASSQDGRQNTEAFF.

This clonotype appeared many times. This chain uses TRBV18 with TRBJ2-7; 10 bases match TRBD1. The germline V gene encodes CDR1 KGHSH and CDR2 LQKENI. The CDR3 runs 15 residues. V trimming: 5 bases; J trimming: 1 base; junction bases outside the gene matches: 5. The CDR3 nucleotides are TGTGCCAGCTCAGCCGGGACAGGGGTGTCCTACGAGCAGTACTTC. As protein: CASSAGTGVSYEQYF. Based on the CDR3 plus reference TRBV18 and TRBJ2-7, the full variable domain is NAGVMQNPRHLVRRRGQEARLRCSPMKGHSHVYWYRQLPEEGLKFMVYLQKENIIDESGMPKERFSAEFPKEGPSILRIQQVVRGDSAAYFCASSAGTGVSYEQYFGPGTRLTVT.

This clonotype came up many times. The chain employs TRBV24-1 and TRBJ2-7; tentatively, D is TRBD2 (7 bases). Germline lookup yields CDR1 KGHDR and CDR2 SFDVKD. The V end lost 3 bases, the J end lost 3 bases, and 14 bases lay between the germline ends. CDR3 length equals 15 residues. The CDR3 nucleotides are TGTGCCACCAGTGATCCGGCGGGGGCTGTCTACGAGCAGTACTTC. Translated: CATSDPAGAVYEQYF.

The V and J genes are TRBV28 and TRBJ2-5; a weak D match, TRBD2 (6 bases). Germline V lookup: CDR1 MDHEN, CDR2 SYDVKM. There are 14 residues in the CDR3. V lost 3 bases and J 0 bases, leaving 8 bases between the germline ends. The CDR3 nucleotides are TGTGCCAGCAGTTTTTCTAGCGACCAAGAGACCCAGTACTTC. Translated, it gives CASSFSSDQETQYF.

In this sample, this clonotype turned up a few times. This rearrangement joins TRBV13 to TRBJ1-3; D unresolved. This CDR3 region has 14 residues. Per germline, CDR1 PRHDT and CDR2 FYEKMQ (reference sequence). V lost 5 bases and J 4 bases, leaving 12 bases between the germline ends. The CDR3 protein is CASSEWIQGNTIYF. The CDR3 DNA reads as TGTGCCAGCAGCGAGTGGATACAGGGAAACACCATATATTTT. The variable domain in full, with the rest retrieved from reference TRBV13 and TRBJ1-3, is AAGVIQSPRHLIKEKRETATLKCYPIPRHDTVYWYQQGPGQDPQFLISFYEKMQSDKGSIPDRFSAQQFSDYHSELNMSSLELGDSALYFCASSEWIQGNTIYFGEGSWLTVV.

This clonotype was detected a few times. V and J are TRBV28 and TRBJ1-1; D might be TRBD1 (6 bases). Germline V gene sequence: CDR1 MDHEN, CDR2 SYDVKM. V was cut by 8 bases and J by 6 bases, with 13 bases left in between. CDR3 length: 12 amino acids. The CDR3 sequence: CASGTGYAEAFF. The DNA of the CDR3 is TGTGCCAGCGGAACAGGGTACGCTGAAGCTTTCTTT.

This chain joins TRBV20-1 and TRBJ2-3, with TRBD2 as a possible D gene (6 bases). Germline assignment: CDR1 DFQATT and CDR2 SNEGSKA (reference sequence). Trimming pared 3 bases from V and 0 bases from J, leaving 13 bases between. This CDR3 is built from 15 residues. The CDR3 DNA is TGCAGTGCTAGGGGACTCGTTCCTAGCACAGATACGCAGTATTTT. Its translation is CSARGLVPSTDTQYF.